This passage covers 20 T cell receptor beta chains from one sample sequenced in a study of blood T cell repertoires in COVID-19. Clones were sequenced by immunoSEQ multiplex PCR, and TCRdb holds only the in-frame ones, with some missing. The sample lists 55,000 to 80,000 clones, approximately 90% seen once, with 1.5% to 2% in the top ten. The sequencing input was peripheral blood. Receptors originate from a human donor in a cohort sampled during active COVID-19.

V usage is TRBV7-2 and J usage is TRBJ2-7, with 7 bases that match TRBD1. J gave up 3 bases and V 4 bases, and 6 bases lay outside the gene matches. The CDR3 covers 14 residues. CDR1 is SGHTA, CDR2 FQGNSA, per germline. Here the CDR3 DNA reads TGTGCCAGCAGCTCGGGGACAGAGTTCTACGAGCAGTACTTC. Its translation: CASSSGTEFYEQYF.

The chain is built from TRBV28 and TRBJ2-2; 10 bases match TRBD2. The J segment lost 3 bases and the V segment lost 3 bases, leaving 10 bases of the junction unmatched. The V gene's germline CDR1 is MDHEN and CDR2 SYDVKM. The CDR3 is made up of 18 amino acids. The CDR3 sequence: CASSFEIGLAEYTGELFF. CDR3 sequence (DNA): TGTGCCAGCAGTTTTGAGATCGGACTAGCGGAGTACACCGGGGAGCTGTTTTTT.

V is TRBV24-1 and J is TRBJ2-5; TRBD1 aligns across 9 bases. Germline trimming cut 1 base from V and 3 bases from J; bases unmatched to any gene: 5. The germline V gene has CDR1 KGHDR and CDR2 SFDVKD. CDR3 length: 16 residues. CDR3 in amino acids: CATSDFAGTGKETQYF. CDR3 nucleotide sequence: TGTGCCACCAGTGATTTCGCCGGGACAGGGAAAGAGACCCAGTACTTC.

The V gene is TRBV19, the J gene TRBJ2-5; TRBD1 agrees at 7 bases. The trim removed 3 bases at V and 4 bases at J, leaving 11 bases unmatched. Germline V gives CDR1 LNHDA, CDR2 SQIVND (reference sequence). This CDR3 comprises 16 residues. The CDR3 loop reads CASSIEGGRGGETQYF. The DNA for the CDR3 is TGTGCCAGTAGTATTGAAGGGGGCAGGGGCGGAGAGACCCAGTACTTC.

This clone has more than one count but fewer than ten. The chain is built from TRBV7-9 and TRBJ1-4, with TRBD1 identical over 9 bases. Per the germline V gene, CDR1 is SEHNR and CDR2 is FQNEAQ (reference sequence). This CDR3 region has 18 residues. Trimming cost V 5 bases and J 7 bases; bases outside gene matches: 17. CDR3 in amino acids: CASSPPLRDREGSEKLFF. The DNA of the CDR3 is TGTGCCAGCAGCCCTCCCCTCCGGGACAGGGAGGGTAGTGAAAAACTGTTTTTT.

This clone was seen a single time. This sequence joins TRBV5-1 and TRBJ2-2, with 7 bases lining up with TRBD2. V dropped 3 bases and J dropped 5; count of bases not matched to a gene: 4. The CDR3 spans 14 residues. Germline V gene lookup returns CDR1 SGHRS and CDR2 YFSETQ. CDR3 DNA: TGCGCCAGCAGCTCTGCTAGCGGAACCGGGGAGCTGTTTTTT. Protein sequence: CASSSASGTGELFF.

V and J are TRBV18 and TRBJ2-7; D unresolved. This CDR3 has 12 residues. CDR1 is KGHSH, CDR2 LQKENI, per germline. Trimming removed 3 bases at V and 4 bases at J, with 7 bases between. CDR3 loop: CASSPDIYEQYF. The CDR3 nucleotides read TGTGCCAGCTCACCCGACATTTACGAGCAGTACTTC.

The chain uses TRBV6-4 and TRBJ1-5; unclear D gene. V was clipped by 5 bases and J by 0 bases, with 5 bases between them. Germline V gives CDR1 MRHNA, CDR2 SNTAGT. This CDR3 contains 13 residues. This chain's CDR3 is CASSQNSNQPQHF. The CDR3, as DNA: TGTGCCAGCAGTCAAAATAGCAATCAGCCCCAGCATTTT.

The gene calls are TRBV7-6 and TRBJ2-1; perhaps TRBD2 as D (6 bases). The germline CDR1 and CDR2 sequences are SGHVS and FNYEAQ. This CDR3 region has 15 residues. CDR3 nucleotides: TGTGCTACGGAGCGGGTTCCCCCCCCCGACAATGAGCAGTTCTTC. This translates into CATERVPPPDNEQFF.

The gene calls are TRBV5-4 and TRBJ2-7, with TRBD1 identical over 10 bases. Germline V gene sequence: CDR1 SGHNT, CDR2 YYREEE (reference sequence). V was clipped by 3 bases and J by 3 bases; unmatched bases: 3. The CDR3 has 14 residues. CDR3 in DNA: TGTGCCAGCAGCTACCGGGACAGGGGCTACGAGCAGTACTTC. Translated: CASSYRDRGYEQYF.

This rearrangement joins TRBV6-5 to TRBJ2-2, with D possibly TRBD1 on 5 matching bases. The length of the CDR3 is 16 residues. The germline V gene has CDR1 MNHEY and CDR2 SVGAGI. Trimming took 0 bases from V and 4 from J, leaving 12 bases between them. Written as DNA, the CDR3 is TGTGCCAGCAGTTACTCGAATGGGGCGTCCACCGGGGAGCTGTTTTTT. It specifies CASSYSNGASTGELFF.

This chain uses TRBV15 with TRBJ1-2; D gene ambiguous. Trimming removed 5 bases at V and 5 bases at J, with 15 bases between. CDR1 and CDR2 from the germline V gene are LNHNV and YYDKDF (reference sequence). CDR3 length: 14 residues. The CDR3 is CATSPHTTGYGYTF. For the CDR3, the DNA is TGTGCCACCAGCCCCCATACGACGGGGTATGGCTACACCTTC.

This chain links TRBV19 with TRBJ2-1; D possibly corresponds to TRBD2 (5 bases). The V end lost 8 bases, the J end lost 0 bases, and 11 bases lay between the germline ends. Germline V gene sequence: CDR1 LNHDA, CDR2 SQIVND (reference sequence). The CDR3 is 14 residues long. The CDR3 reads CASSLGSSYNEQFF. In DNA, the CDR3 is TGTGCCAGTTCGTTAGGGAGCTCCTACAATGAGCAGTTCTTC.

The CDR3 bases are TGTGCCAGCAGGAGGAGACAGGGGGCGAAGGGTCCAGAGACCCAGTACTTC. Translation gives CASRRRQGAKGPETQYF. The J gene is TRBJ2-5, the V gene TRBV28, with 10 nucleotides matching TRBD1. Trimming took 6 bases from V and 4 from J; bases not matched to a gene: 14. There are 17 residues in the CDR3. Germline V gene sequence: CDR1 MDHEN, CDR2 SYDVKM.

This rearrangement joins TRBV3-1 (or the pseudogene TRBV3-2) to TRBJ2-2; 11 bases map to TRBD2. The CDR3 sequence is 16 residues long. The V gene end was trimmed by 6 bases and the J gene end by 3 bases; junction bases not matched to a gene: 6. Germline CDR1 is LGHDT and CDR2 is YNNKEL (reference sequence). CDR3 in DNA: TGTGCCAGCAGGGTAACTAGCGGGAGAGACACCGGGGAGCTGTTTTTT. It codes for CASRVTSGRDTGELFF.

The chain couples TRBV5-4 to TRBJ2-3; 9 nucleotides agree with TRBD1. This CDR3 spans 16 amino acids. V shed 4 bases and J 11 bases; nucleotides not matched to a gene: 17. Germline V CDR1 and CDR2: SGHNT, YYREEE (reference sequence). The CDR3 region is CASSTRTGVAQIGQYF. The CDR3 nucleotides read TGTGCCAGCAGCACCAGGACAGGGGTAGCACAGATAGGGCAGTATTTT.

The chain links TRBV10-1 to TRBJ2-5; 8 bases map to TRBD1. Germline assignment: CDR1 WNHNN and CDR2 SYGVQD (reference sequence). There are 15 residues in the CDR3. Unmatched junction bases numbered 3, after V lost 0 bases and J lost 3 bases. Here the CDR3 reads CASSESLTGEETQYF. CDR3 in DNA: TGCGCCAGCAGTGAGTCGTTGACAGGGGAAGAGACCCAGTACTTC.

This CDR3 is CASSWAGDFYNEQFF. As DNA, the CDR3 is TGTGCCAGCAGTTGGGCGGGAGACTTCTACAATGAGCAGTTCTTC. V is TRBV6-2 or TRBV6-3 and J is TRBJ2-1, with TRBD2 matching over 7 bases. The CDR3 spans 15 residues. Unmatched junction bases numbered 6, after V lost 4 bases and J lost 3 bases. CDR1 and CDR2 (germline): MNHEY, SVGEGT.

The genes are TRBV14 and TRBJ2-2; 7 bases line up with TRBD2. The V segment lost 1 base and the J segment 7 bases; nucleotides outside the gene matches: 6. The germline V gene has CDR1 SGHDN and CDR2 FVKESK. The CDR3 loop spans 15 amino acids. CDR3 bases: TGTGCCAGCAGCCAAGTGGCGGGAGCTATCGGGGAGCTGTTTTTT. Encoded protein: CASSQVAGAIGELFF.

The V call is TRBV5-1, the J call TRBJ2-1; 8 bases agree with TRBD1. The junction had 9 bases not matched to a gene; V was cut back by 3 bases and J by 4 bases. Germline V lookup: CDR1 SGHRS, CDR2 YFSETQ. The CDR3 has 16 amino acids. The CDR3 spells CASSWAGTGSYNEQFF. The CDR3 DNA follows: TGCGCCAGCAGCTGGGCCGGGACAGGATCTTACAATGAGCAGTTCTTC.